A selection of T cell receptor beta chains follows, all from one sample in a study of blood T cell repertoires in COVID-19. Repertoires were generated with immunoSEQ multiplex PCR, while TCRdb's copy carries only in-frame clones and drops some. The sample contains more than 95,000 clones, approximately 88% of which appear only once. Sequencing was carried out using peripheral blood. The receptors stem from a woman aged 55-75 years with acute or convalescent COVID-19. CDR3s include the opening cysteine and the closing phenylalanine or tryptophan. A D gene is named only where the DNA matches it firmly.

d_call v_call cdr3_aa
TRBD1 TRBV7-8 CASSRDRAIPNYEQYF
TRBD1 TRBV19 CASSTTGVWNTEAFF
- TRBV10-3 CAISETTVREEQFF
TRBD1 TRBV6-5 CASIPQGALGTEAFF
TRBD2 TRBV19 CASSPKRGGKAYEQYF
TRBD1 TRBV3-1/TRBV3-2 CASSLGGGGGYTF
TRBD1 TRBV3-1/TRBV3-2 CASSQLDRGLGGYTF
TRBD1 TRBV29-1 CSVASQGGFGYGYTF
TRBD1 TRBV6-5 CASSRGTGSSYEQYF
- TRBV3-1/TRBV3-2 CASSQRERNTEAFF
- TRBV7-8 CASSTDTRQAGATNEKLFF
TRBD2 TRBV19 CATAAGFYEQYF
TRBD1 TRBV5-1 CASSPSTGGVQGYTF
TRBD1 TRBV10-3 CAISRQGSGYTF
- TRBV25-1 CASSSDSAGSYEQYF
TRBD1 TRBV5-1 CASSFTDRDINEQFF
TRBD1 TRBV6-5 CASSFARQGGYTF
TRBD2 TRBV28 CASRAGGVDTGELFF
TRBD2 TRBV6-5 CASSPGLAAHNEQFF
- TRBV28 CASSSVPPGHEQYF
- TRBV18 CASSPGAYNEQFF
TRBD2 TRBV11-2 CASRGGLAGGYEQFF
- TRBV3-1/TRBV3-2 CASSQDMGGGNEKLFF
TRBD1 TRBV7-9 CASSSPGQPFGYTF
TRBD2 TRBV10-3 CAISDSLAGVGEQYF
- TRBV7-9 CASSPQTNTEAFF
TRBD2 TRBV24-1 CATSDWGGGPKNEQFF
- TRBV5-6 CASSGHPKETQYF
- TRBV28 CASSQEGSRNQPQHF
TRBD1 TRBV9 CASSGQGRGEKLFF
TRBD1 TRBV7-9 CASSPDRAPRGSEAFF
- TRBV9 CASSVSVGLSYNEQFF
- TRBV19 CASTTAGPNSPLHF
TRBD1 TRBV19 CASSTPRRGQGSNQPQHF
- TRBV9 CASSASGTRGRDTQYF
- TRBV21-1 CASSVLQGKSGNTIYF
TRBD1 TRBV19 CASSAQGISNQPQHF
TRBD1 TRBV5-1 CASSLAGTDYGYTF
TRBD2 TRBV7-9 CASSLALAGVYNEQFF
- TRBV2 CASCLVPSRVNTEAFF
TRBD1 TRBV29-1 CSVDPPGTANYGYTF
- TRBV25-1 CASSPDGGSYNEQFF
- TRBV6-5 CASIFGINTEAFF
TRBD2 TRBV5-1 CASSELAGGPADTQYF
- TRBV28 CASSLIGETEAFF
TRBD2 TRBV6-5 CASSYSAGGGPYEQYF
- TRBV18 CASSPRVDEQYF